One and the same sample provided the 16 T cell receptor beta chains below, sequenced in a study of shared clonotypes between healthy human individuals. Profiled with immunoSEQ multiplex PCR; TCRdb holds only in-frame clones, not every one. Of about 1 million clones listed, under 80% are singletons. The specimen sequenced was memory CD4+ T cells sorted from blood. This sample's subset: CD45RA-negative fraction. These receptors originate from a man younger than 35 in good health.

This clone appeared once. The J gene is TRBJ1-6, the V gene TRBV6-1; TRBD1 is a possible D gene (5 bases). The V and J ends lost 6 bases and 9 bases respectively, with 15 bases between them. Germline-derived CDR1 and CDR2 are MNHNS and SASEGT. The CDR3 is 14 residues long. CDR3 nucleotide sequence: TGTGCCAGCAGAGGGACTGATGGGGGTTCACCCCTCCACTTT. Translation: CASRGTDGGSPLHF.

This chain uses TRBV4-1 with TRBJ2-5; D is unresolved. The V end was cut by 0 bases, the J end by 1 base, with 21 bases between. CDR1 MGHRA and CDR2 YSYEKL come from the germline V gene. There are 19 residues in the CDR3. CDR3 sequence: CASSQDSVGFSGTQETQYF. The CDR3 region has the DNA TGCGCCAGCAGCCAAGATTCCGTAGGTTTTTCCGGCACCCAAGAGACCCAGTACTTC.

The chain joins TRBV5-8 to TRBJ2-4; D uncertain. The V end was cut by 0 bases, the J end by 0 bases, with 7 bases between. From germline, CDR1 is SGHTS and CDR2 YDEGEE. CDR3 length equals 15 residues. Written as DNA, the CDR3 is TGTGCCAGCAGCTTGGGGAGCGTAGCCAAAAACATTCAGTACTTC. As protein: CASSLGSVAKNIQYF. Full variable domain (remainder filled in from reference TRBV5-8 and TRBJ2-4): EAGVTQSPTHLIKTRGQQATLRCSPISGHTSVYWYQQALGLGLQFLLWYDEGEERNRGNFPPRFSGRQFPNYSSELNVNALELEDSALYLCASSLGSVAKNIQYFGAGTRLSVL.

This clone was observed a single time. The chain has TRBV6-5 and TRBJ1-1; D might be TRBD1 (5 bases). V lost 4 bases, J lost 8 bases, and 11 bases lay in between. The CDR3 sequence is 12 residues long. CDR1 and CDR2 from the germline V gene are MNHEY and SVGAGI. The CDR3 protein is CASSSGTKEAFF. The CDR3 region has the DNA TGTGCCAGCAGTTCCGGGACCAAGGAAGCTTTCTTT.

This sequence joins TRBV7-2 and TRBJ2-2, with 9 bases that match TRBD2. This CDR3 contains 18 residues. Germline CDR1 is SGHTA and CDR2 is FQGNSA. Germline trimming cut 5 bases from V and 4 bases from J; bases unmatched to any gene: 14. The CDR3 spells CASSPGSGLARSTGELFF. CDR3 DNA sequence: TGTGCCAGCAGCCCCGGATCGGGACTAGCTCGAAGCACCGGGGAGCTGTTTTTT. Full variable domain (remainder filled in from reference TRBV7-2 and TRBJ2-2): GAGVSQSPSNKVTEKGKDVELRCDPISGHTALYWYRQSLGQGLEFLIYFQGNSAPDKSGLPSDRFSAERTGGSVSTLTIQRTQQEDSAVYLCASSPGSGLARSTGELFFGEGSRLTVL.

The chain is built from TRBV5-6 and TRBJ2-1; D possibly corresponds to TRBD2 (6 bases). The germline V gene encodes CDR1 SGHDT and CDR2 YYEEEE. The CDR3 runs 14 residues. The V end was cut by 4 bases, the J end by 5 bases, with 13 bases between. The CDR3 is CASSPQGGNNEQFF. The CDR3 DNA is TGTGCCAGCAGCCCCCAGGGAGGAAACAATGAGCAGTTCTTC.

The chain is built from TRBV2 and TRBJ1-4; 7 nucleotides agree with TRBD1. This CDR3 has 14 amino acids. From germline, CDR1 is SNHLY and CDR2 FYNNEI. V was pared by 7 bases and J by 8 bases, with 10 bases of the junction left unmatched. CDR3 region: CASTEGQAGEKLFF. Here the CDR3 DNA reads TGTGCCAGCACCGAAGGACAGGCGGGCGAAAAACTGTTTTTT.

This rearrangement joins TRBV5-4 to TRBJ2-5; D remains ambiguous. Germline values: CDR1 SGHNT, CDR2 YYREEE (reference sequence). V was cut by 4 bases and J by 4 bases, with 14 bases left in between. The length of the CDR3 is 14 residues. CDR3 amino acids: CASSTVTGAETQYF. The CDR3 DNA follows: TGTGCCAGCAGCACGGTGACTGGAGCAGAGACCCAGTACTTC.

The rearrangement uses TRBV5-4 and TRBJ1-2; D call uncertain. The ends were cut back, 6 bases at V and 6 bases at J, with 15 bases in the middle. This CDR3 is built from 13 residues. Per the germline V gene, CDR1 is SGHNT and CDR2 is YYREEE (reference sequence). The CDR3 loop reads CASTEGRRNGYTF. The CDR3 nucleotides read TGTGCCAGCACCGAAGGGCGTCGGAATGGCTACACCTTC.

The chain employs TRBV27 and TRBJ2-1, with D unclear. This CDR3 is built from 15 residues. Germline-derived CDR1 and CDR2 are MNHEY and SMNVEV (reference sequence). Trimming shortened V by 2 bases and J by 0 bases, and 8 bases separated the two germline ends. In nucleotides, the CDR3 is TGTGCCAGCAGTTTAAAGTTCAGCTCCTACAATGAGCAGTTCTTC. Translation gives CASSLKFSSYNEQFF.

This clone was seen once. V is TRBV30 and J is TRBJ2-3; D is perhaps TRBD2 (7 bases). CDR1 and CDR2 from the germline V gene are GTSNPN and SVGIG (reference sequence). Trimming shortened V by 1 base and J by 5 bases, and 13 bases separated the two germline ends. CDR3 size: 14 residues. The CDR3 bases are TGTGCCTGGAGTGCGGGGGGCGGGCTAGATACGCAGTATTTT. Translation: CAWSAGGGLDTQYF.

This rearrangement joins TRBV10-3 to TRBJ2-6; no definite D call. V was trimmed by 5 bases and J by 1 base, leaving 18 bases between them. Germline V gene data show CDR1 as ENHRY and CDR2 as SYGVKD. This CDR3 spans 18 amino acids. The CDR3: CAISLGGVSTSGANVLTF. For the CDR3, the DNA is TGTGCCATCAGTCTGGGTGGCGTCTCCACGTCTGGGGCCAACGTCCTGACTTTC.

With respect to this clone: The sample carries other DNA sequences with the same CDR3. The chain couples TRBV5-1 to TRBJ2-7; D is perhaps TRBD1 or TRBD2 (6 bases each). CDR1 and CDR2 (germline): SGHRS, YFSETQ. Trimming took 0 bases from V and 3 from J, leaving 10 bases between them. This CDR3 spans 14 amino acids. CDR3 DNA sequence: TGCGCCAGCAGCTTGGTACAGGGACTCTACGAGCAGTACTTC. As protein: CASSLVQGLYEQYF.

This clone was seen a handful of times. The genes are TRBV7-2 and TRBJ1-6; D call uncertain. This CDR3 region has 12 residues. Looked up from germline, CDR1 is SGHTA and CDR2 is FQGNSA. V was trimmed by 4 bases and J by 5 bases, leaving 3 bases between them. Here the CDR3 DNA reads TGTGCCAGCAGCTACAATAATTCACCCCTCCACTTT. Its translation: CASSYNNSPLHF.

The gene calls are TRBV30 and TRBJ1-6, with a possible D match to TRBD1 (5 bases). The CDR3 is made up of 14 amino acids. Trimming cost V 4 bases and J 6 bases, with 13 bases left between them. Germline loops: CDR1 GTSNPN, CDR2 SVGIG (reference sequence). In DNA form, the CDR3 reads TGTGCCTGGATACGGGGCGGAGGTAATTCACCCCTCCACTTT. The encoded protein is CAWIRGGGNSPLHF.

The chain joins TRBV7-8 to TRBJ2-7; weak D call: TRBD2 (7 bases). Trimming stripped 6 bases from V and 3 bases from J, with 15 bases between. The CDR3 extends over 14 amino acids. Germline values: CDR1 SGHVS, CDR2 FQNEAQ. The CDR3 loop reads CASSRSGDYYEQYF. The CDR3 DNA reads TGTGCCAGCAGTCGGTCAGGGGACTACTACGAGCAGTACTTC.